A selection of T cell receptor beta chains follows, all from one sample in a study of shared clonotypes between healthy human individuals. Sequenced by immunoSEQ multiplex PCR; TCRdb stores in-frame clones only, minus some. Of approximately 530,000 clones in the sample, 95% to 97% were seen once. Sequences were obtained from naive CD4+ T cells sorted from blood. These receptors were taken from a woman between 25 and 40 years old in good health. The CDR3 runs from the conserved cysteine through the conserved F or W. Each record gives: J gene, V gene, CDR3 protein.

TRBJ2-1,TRBV5-1,CASSLELAGGEQFF
TRBJ2-7,TRBV6-5,CASSYSYRTGRYEQYF
TRBJ1-1,TRBV19,CASSRNTEAFF
TRBJ2-1,TRBV7-2,CASSLAPPRHEQFF
TRBJ2-2,TRBV27,CASSLRRGRRTGELFF
TRBJ2-5,TRBV5-1,CASRGQETQYF
TRBJ1-1,TRBV19,CASSMWAGGETEAFF
TRBJ1-5,TRBV11-2,CASSLVSNQPQHF
TRBJ1-5,TRBV11-2,CASSLGQTANQPQHF
TRBJ2-7,TRBV4-1,CASSRIKRGLHLTTYEQYF
TRBJ2-1,TRBV2,CASSGEASSYNEQFF
TRBJ1-5,TRBV6-5,CASREGQGSNQPQHF
TRBJ2-2,TRBV2,CASTHRRRNTGELFF
TRBJ2-3,TRBV4-1,CASSRPGLAITDTQYF
TRBJ1-3,TRBV11-2,CASSSWREGLSGNTIYF
TRBJ1-6,TRBV18,CASQRDSNSPLHF
TRBJ2-3,TRBV4-1,CASSQTRAPDTQYF
TRBJ1-2,TRBV7-3,CASGHNYGYTF
TRBJ2-4,TRBV15,CATSRGGGSDIQYF
TRBJ2-7,TRBV5-1,CASSSGLDYYEQYF
TRBJ1-2,TRBV5-1,CASSLQRGQSDGYTF
TRBJ2-7,TRBV7-2,CASSLRTGWVAVPGAEQYF
TRBJ1-2,TRBV28,CASSLLQGTGYTF
TRBJ1-3,TRBV19,CASSIPRITYSGNTIYF
TRBJ1-5,TRBV5-1,CASSFIGDPNQPQHF
TRBJ2-5,TRBV7-2,CASREQETQYF
TRBJ2-7,TRBV21-1,CASSLTSPGLESYEQYF
TRBJ2-7,TRBV5-4,CASSPDRGFYEQYF
TRBJ1-3,TRBV9,CASSASDRGFSGNTIYF
TRBJ2-1,TRBV4-2,CASTEGDLRNEQFF
TRBJ2-7,TRBV28,CASSSGGAPYEQYF
TRBJ2-7,TRBV5-1,CASSWDRGSYEQYF
TRBJ1-1,TRBV18,CASSGSEGRVLNTEAFF
TRBJ1-2,TRBV18,CASSPRGTGYGYTF
TRBJ2-7,TRBV7-2,CASSLEGQWSYEQYF